This T cell receptor beta chain was sequenced for a study of T cell responses to AZD1222 COVID-19 vaccine. Study-wide results and limits: Donors were largely white British and mainly female; clonal diversity was possibly underestimated. Vaccine-associated CD4 TCRs ranged over spike, dominating at 160-218 and 743-854. Sampling captured repertoires only after the peak T cell response. Once two AZD1222 doses were given, Spike-specific TCR breadth and depth went up.

Germline lookup yields CDR1 SGHRS and CDR2 YFSETQ. V lost 3 bases, J lost 6 bases, and 3 bases stayed unmatched. The CDR3 totals 12 residues. Produced via immunoSEQ multiplex PCR; TCRdb's table is partial and in-frame only. The table records about 150,000 clones, about 90% of them present only once. Remarks on this clone: Its antigen is not known.

The clonotype comes from an adult who received the MenACWY meningococcal vaccine as a control. The gene calls are TRBV5-1 and TRBJ2-7; TRBD1 matches 7 bases. Specimen: peripheral blood, collected 28 days after the second dose of the MenACWY control vaccine. The CDR3 reads CASSSTGPEQYF. The DNA of the CDR3 is TGCGCCAGCAGCTCGACAGGGCCCGAGCAGTACTTC.